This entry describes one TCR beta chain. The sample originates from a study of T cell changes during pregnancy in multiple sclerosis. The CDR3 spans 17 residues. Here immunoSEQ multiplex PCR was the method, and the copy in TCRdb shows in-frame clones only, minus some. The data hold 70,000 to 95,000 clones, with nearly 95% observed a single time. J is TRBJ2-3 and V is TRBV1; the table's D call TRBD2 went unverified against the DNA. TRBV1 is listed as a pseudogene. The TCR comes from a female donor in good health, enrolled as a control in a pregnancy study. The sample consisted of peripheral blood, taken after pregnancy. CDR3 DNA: TGCACCAGCAGCCAAGATCCCCTAGCGGGATCTTCAGATACGCAGTATTTT. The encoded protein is CTSSQDPLAGSSDTQYF.